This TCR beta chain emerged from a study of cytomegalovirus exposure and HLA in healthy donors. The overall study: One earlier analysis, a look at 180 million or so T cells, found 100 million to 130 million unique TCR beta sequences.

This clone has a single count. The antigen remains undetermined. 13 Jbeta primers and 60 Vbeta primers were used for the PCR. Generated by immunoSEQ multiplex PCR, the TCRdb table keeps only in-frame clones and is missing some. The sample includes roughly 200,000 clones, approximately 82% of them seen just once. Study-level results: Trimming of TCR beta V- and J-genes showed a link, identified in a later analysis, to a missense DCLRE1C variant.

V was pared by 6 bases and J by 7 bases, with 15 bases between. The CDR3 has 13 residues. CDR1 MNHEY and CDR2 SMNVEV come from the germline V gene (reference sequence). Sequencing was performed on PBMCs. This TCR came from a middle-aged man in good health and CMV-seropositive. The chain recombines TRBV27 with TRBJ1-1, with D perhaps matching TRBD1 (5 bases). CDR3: CASRGGSGREAFF. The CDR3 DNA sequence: TGTGCCAGCAGGGGGGGATCAGGGCGTGAAGCTTTCTTT.